This TCR beta chain was obtained from a study of blood T cell repertoires in COVID-19. As processed by the authors: Quantification of nucleated cells was approximated via reference gene primer amplification. TCRdb's copy holds only in-frame clones and misses some; the assay was immunoSEQ multiplex PCR. The DNA was the basis for D and trimming; V, J and clone size are from that table. This sample has about 190,000 clones, with around 90% found just once. This clone has a handful of counts. The V end lost 1 base, the J end lost 0 bases, and 7 bases lay between the germline ends. The germline CDR1 and CDR2 sequences are SGHRS and YFSETQ. This CDR3 is built from 14 residues.

The specimen sequenced was peripheral blood. This TCR derives from a man aged 40-49 years with acute or convalescent COVID-19. The genes are TRBV5-1 and TRBJ1-1, with D uncertain. CDR3 nucleotides: TGCGCCAGCAGCTTGCCAGGATTGAACACTGAAGCTTTCTTT. This encodes CASSLPGLNTEAFF.